Listed here are 20 T cell receptor beta chains from one sample, sequenced in a study of T cell responses to AZD1222 COVID-19 vaccine. Only in-frame clones appear in the TCRdb table, and some are missing; sequencing was by immunoSEQ multiplex PCR. The sample shows about 180,000 clones, 70% to 90% of them seen only once. Specimen: peripheral blood, collected on day 0 of AZD1222 vaccination. The source is an adult in good health.

This rearrangement joins TRBV7-3 to TRBJ1-6; TRBD1 aligns across 7 bases. The CDR3 extends over 14 amino acids. Unmatched junction bases numbered 2, after V lost 2 bases and J lost 7 bases. The germline CDR1 and CDR2 sequences are SGHTA and FQGTGA. The CDR3 nucleotides are TGTGCCAGCAGCTTAGCGGGACAGAATTCACCCCTCCACTTT. Its protein product is CASSLAGQNSPLHF.

V and J are TRBV28 and TRBJ1-6; TRBD1 is a possible D gene (5 bases). The CDR3 sequence is 17 residues long. Between the trimmed V and J ends, which lost 3 bases and 1 base, there was a span of 13 bases. Germline V gene sequence: CDR1 MDHEN, CDR2 SYDVKM. The CDR3 reads CASSFSGARSYNSPLHF. CDR3 coding DNA: TGTGCCAGCAGTTTTTCCGGGGCACGGTCCTATAATTCACCCCTCCACTTT. The full variable domain, its missing parts supplied by reference TRBV28 and TRBJ1-6, is DVKVTQSSRYLVKRTGEKVFLECVQDMDHENMFWYRQDPGLGLRLIYFSYDVKMKEKGDIPEGYSVSREKKERFSLILESASTNQTSMYLCASSFSGARSYNSPLHFGNGTRLTVT.

The chain uses TRBV27 and TRBJ2-7; D is unclear. Trimming cost V 3 bases and J 2 bases, with 8 bases left between them. Germline lookup yields CDR1 MNHEY and CDR2 SMNVEV (reference sequence). The CDR3 contains 13 residues. The chain's CDR3 is CASSFGKTYEQYF. CDR3 nucleotides: TGTGCCAGCAGTTTCGGCAAGACCTACGAGCAGTACTTC.

The chain uses TRBV27 and TRBJ2-1; a possible D gene is TRBD1 (5 bases). Trimming removed 7 bases from V and 0 bases from J, with 13 bases in between. Germline CDR1 reads MNHEY; CDR2 reads SMNVEV (reference sequence). CDR3 length equals 15 residues. CDR3 loop: CASNRGFDSYNEQFF. The CDR3 DNA sequence: TGTGCCAGCAATAGGGGTTTCGACTCCTACAATGAGCAGTTCTTC.

This chain uses TRBV6-5 with TRBJ2-4; TRBD1 matches 9 bases. CDR3 length: 14 residues. The ends lost 9 bases at V and 3 bases at J; junction bases unmatched: 6. In germline, CDR1 is MNHEY, CDR2 SVGAGI. The CDR3 nucleotides read TGTGCCAGTTCACAGGGGGCTGGCAAAAACATTCAGTACTTC. Translating gives CASSQGAGKNIQYF.

The chain employs TRBV3-1 (or the pseudogene TRBV3-2) and TRBJ2-7, with 11 bases matching TRBD2. The V and J ends lost 0 bases and 4 bases, in that order; junction bases with no gene match: 8. Germline CDR1 is LGHDT and CDR2 is YNNKEL (reference sequence). The CDR3 loop spans 17 amino acids. CDR3 in DNA: TGTGCCAGCAGCCAAGATTTTATTAGCGGGGGGGCGTACGAGCAGTACTTC. This gives the protein CASSQDFISGGAYEQYF.

The gene calls are TRBV2 and TRBJ2-7, with 9 bases fitting TRBD1. The J segment lost 4 bases and the V segment lost 8 bases, leaving 3 bases of the junction unmatched. The length of the CDR3 is 12 residues. In germline, CDR1 is SNHLY, CDR2 FYNNEI. The CDR3 spells CASAGQGYEQYF. In DNA form, the CDR3 reads TGTGCCAGCGCCGGACAGGGGTACGAGCAGTACTTC.

The chain combines TRBV25-1 with TRBJ2-7, with TRBD1 matching over 9 bases. V shed 3 bases, J shed 5 bases, and the junction held 8 bases outside the gene matches. Per germline, CDR1 MGHDK and CDR2 SYGVNS. The CDR3 covers 15 residues. The CDR3 spells CASSEGGTGKNEQYF. As DNA, the CDR3 is TGTGCCAGCAGTGAGGGGGGGACAGGGAAGAACGAGCAGTACTTC.

The rearrangement links TRBV12-3 or TRBV12-4 to TRBJ2-3; D assignment may be TRBD1 or TRBD2 (6 bases each). The CDR3 is 13 residues long. Trimming removed 3 bases from V and 4 bases from J, with 8 bases in between. CDR3 region: CASSLGGSDTQYF. Here the CDR3 DNA reads TGTGCCAGCAGTTTGGGGGGCTCAGATACGCAGTATTTT.

The J gene is TRBJ1-2, the V gene TRBV12-3 or TRBV12-4; D unclear. This CDR3 comprises 12 residues. V was shortened by 6 bases and J by 6 bases, with 11 bases between the two germline ends. The CDR3 reads CASSPLGDGYTF. CDR3 coding DNA: TGTGCCAGCAGCCCTCTCGGTGATGGCTACACCTTC.

The chain links TRBV19 to TRBJ2-7; 8 nucleotides agree with TRBD1. V dropped 5 bases and J dropped 2; count of bases not matched to a gene: 8. Looked up from germline, CDR1 is LNHDA and CDR2 is SQIVND (reference sequence). The CDR3 loop spans 15 amino acids. CDR3 DNA sequence: TGTGCCAGTAGTCGACAGGGGAAGGGGACCTACGAGCAGTACTTC. Encoded protein: CASSRQGKGTYEQYF.

The CDR3: CASRPRQGAGVTEAFF. CDR3 DNA sequence: TGTGCCAGCAGACCCAGACAGGGAGCGGGCGTCACTGAAGCTTTCTTT. This rearrangement joins TRBV7-2 to TRBJ1-1, with TRBD1 matching over 7 bases. This CDR3 spans 16 amino acids. The junction had 14 bases not matched to a gene; V was cut back by 6 bases and J by 4 bases. Germline loops: CDR1 SGHTA, CDR2 FQGNSA.

V and J are TRBV3-1 (or the pseudogene TRBV3-2) and TRBJ2-3; D might be TRBD1 or TRBD2, each matching 6 bases. The length of the CDR3 is 17 residues. Germline V gene lookup returns CDR1 LGHDT and CDR2 YNNKEL (reference sequence). The V end lost 4 bases, the J end lost 0 bases, and 17 bases lay between the germline ends. In nucleotides, the CDR3 is TGTGCCAGCAGCCCCATAATGGGGGGCCTAAGCACAGATACGCAGTATTTT. Its protein product is CASSPIMGGLSTDTQYF.

The chain links TRBV12-3 or TRBV12-4 to TRBJ1-2, with D possibly TRBD1 on 5 matching bases. Trimming removed 3 bases at V and 4 bases at J, with 9 bases between. The CDR3 has 13 residues. CDR3 DNA sequence: TGTGCCAGCAGTTTCGAGGGGCTCTATGGCTACACCTTC. It encodes CASSFEGLYGYTF.

This clone was counted a single time. The chain joins TRBV30 to TRBJ2-7; D ambiguous. The CDR3 has 12 residues. Trimming shortened V by 0 bases and J by 9 bases, and 12 bases separated the two germline ends. Germline loops: CDR1 GTSNPN, CDR2 SVGIG (reference sequence). Here the CDR3 reads CAWSVKESGQYF. The CDR3 bases are TGTGCCTGGAGTGTAAAGGAGAGTGGGCAGTACTTC.

The V and J genes are TRBV6-5 and TRBJ1-2; TRBD1 is a possible D gene (5 bases). Trimming shortened V by 5 bases and J by 7 bases, and 14 bases separated the two germline ends. The V gene's germline CDR1 is MNHEY and CDR2 SVGAGI. The CDR3 has 13 amino acids. The CDR3 region is CASSPNLGVGYTF. In nucleotides, the CDR3 is TGTGCCAGCAGTCCCAACTTAGGGGTTGGCTACACCTTC.

The J gene is TRBJ1-3, the V gene TRBV27; the D is unclear. The V end lost 1 base, the J end lost 4 bases, and 5 bases lay between the germline ends. The CDR3 extends over 13 amino acids. Germline values: CDR1 MNHEY, CDR2 SMNVEV (reference sequence). The CDR3 region is CASSLWAGNTIYF. CDR3 DNA: TGTGCCAGCAGTTTATGGGCGGGAAACACCATATATTTT.

The chain couples TRBV2 to TRBJ2-7; weak D call: TRBD1 (6 bases). V lost 6 bases, J lost 1 base, and 16 bases lay in between. The CDR3 runs 15 residues. CDR1 and CDR2 (germline): SNHLY, FYNNEI. DNA for the CDR3: TGTGCCAGCAGAGCCACAGGGACCGGATCCTACGAGCAGTACTTC. Translation gives CASRATGTGSYEQYF.

The genes are TRBV5-1 and TRBJ2-2; TRBD1 matches at 9 bases. The length of the CDR3 is 17 residues. V dropped 0 bases and J dropped 4; count of bases not matched to a gene: 7. CDR1 and CDR2 from the germline V gene are SGHRS and YFSETQ. The CDR3 here is CASSLAGTGKGTGELFF. As DNA, the CDR3 is TGCGCCAGCAGCTTGGCCGGGACAGGGAAGGGCACCGGGGAGCTGTTTTTT.

The J gene is TRBJ2-3, the V gene TRBV7-2; D perhaps matches TRBD2 (6 bases). The CDR3 spans 14 residues. The V end lost 5 bases, the J end lost 0 bases, and 9 bases lay between the germline ends. Germline V gene lookup returns CDR1 SGHTA and CDR2 FQGNSA. The CDR3 loop is CASSLRGSTDTQYF. The CDR3 region has the DNA TGTGCCAGCAGCCTCCGGGGGAGCACAGATACGCAGTATTTT.